This TCR beta chain was sequenced in a study of blood T cell repertoires in COVID-19. Study-level information: PBMCs, B-cell-depleted T cells, or T cells were the source of the cDNA or gDNA that made up the material.

There are 14 residues in the CDR3. The germline V and J ends were trimmed by 3 bases and 4 bases, with 9 bases remaining between them. CDR1 is LGHDT, CDR2 YNNKEL, per germline (reference sequence). TCRdb keeps only in-frame clones here, not all; method: immunoSEQ multiplex PCR. The repertoire holds under 250,000 clones, with more than 70% as singletons. The sequence derives from a woman of 80 years or more with COVID-19, enrolled during active disease. The material sequenced was peripheral blood. The chain employs TRBV3-1 (or the pseudogene TRBV3-2) and TRBJ2-2, with D possibly being TRBD2 (6 bases). CDR3 sequence: CASSQGGITGELFF. DNA for the CDR3: TGTGCCAGCAGCCAGGGGGGAATCACCGGGGAGCTGTTTTTT.